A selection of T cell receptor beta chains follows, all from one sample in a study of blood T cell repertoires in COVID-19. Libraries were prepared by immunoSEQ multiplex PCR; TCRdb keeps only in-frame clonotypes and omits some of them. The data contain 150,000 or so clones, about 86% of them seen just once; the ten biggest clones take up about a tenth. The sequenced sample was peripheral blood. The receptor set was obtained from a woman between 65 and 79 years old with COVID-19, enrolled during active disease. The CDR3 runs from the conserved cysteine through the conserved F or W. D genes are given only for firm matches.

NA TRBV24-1 CATSDADPKRGGNTIYF
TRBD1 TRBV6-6 CASGQGGSPLHF
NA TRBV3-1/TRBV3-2 CASSQDASPGNTIYF
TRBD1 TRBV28 CASSTNKGQRANQPQHF
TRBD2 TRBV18 CASSRGLAGATGELFF
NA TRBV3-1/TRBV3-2 CASSHIPVRVGTGELFF
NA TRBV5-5 CASSLAFSGRATNEKLFF
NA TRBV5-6 CASSYRDNEQYF
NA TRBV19 CASSIEGGTEAFF
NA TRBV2 CASSERANYGYTF
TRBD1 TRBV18 CASSPSGQGGTYGYTF
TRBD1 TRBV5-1 CASSFFTGVKNF
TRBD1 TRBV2 CASSENRGYTEAFF
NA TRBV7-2 CASSLARGGGEKLFF
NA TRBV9 CASSVSAALGSYGYTF
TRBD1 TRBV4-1 CASSQGKGAAYNSPLHF
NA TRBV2 CASSADSANTGELFF
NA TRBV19 CASSDSGFSEQYF
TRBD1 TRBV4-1 CASSQDSFEGAGQPQHF
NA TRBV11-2 CASSLARLTGIDGYTF
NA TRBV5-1 CASSSQSSPLHF
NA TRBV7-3 CASSGQRDTEAFF
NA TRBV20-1 CSAGGQKVYGYTF
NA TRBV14 CASSQITGSTEAFF
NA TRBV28 CASSLLGEGMGEKLFF
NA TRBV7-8 CASSLGQGRDEAFF
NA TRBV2 CASSDSGQVNTEAFF
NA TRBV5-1 CASSLGGDGYTF
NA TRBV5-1 CASSITQEFSYEQYF
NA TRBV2 CASSTTGIRNSPLHF
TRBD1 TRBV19 CASSMLTGDPQHF
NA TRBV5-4 CASSPDRGNGQPQHF
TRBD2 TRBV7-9 CASSLPPYRGGDYNEQFF
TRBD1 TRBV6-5 CASSYSGDRGNTEAFF
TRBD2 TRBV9 CASSVARGGPTYNEQFF
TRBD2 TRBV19 CASSPRTSSSTDTQYF
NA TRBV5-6 CASSLEHAGWTEAFF
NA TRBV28 CASSFREYNSPLHF
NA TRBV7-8 CASRYAGNTEAFF
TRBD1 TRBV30 CAWSPARGLLVTLHF
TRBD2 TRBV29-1 CSVVEGGDTQYF
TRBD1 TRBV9 CASSERGQGTDTQYF
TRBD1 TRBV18 CASSPTRQGDSGNTIYF
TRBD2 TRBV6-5 CASSYSSGVETGELFF
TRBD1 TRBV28 CASSKGQGVDYGYTF
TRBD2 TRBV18 CASSASGTYEQYF
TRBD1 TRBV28 CASSSTGSSYEQYF
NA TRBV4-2 CASSQSLRGSGYNSPLHF
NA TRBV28 CASHEASYEQYF
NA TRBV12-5 CASGDYDNEQFF
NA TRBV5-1 CASTYGGTGAGVPSTDTQYF
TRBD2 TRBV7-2 CASSIPRRGAANTGELFF
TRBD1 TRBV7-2 CASSTQGGHTIYF
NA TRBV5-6 CASSHLSYRPANYGYTF
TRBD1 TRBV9 CASSAPRGTGGTGELFF